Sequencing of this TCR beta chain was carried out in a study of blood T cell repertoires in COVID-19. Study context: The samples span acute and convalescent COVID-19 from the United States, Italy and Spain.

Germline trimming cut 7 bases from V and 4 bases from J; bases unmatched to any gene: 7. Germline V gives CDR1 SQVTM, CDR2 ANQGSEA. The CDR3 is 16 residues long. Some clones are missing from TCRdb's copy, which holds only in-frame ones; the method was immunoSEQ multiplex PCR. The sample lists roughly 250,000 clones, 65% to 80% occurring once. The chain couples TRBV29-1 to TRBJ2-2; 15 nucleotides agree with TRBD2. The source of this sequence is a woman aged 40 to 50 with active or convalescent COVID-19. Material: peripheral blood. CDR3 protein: CSGGTSGGRATGELFF. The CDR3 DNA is TGCAGCGGAGGGACTAGCGGGGGGAGAGCCACCGGGGAGCTGTTTTTT.